This T cell receptor (beta chain) comes out of a study of CD8 T cells in Susac syndrome. Reverse transcription used roughly 0.45 to 1 ug RNA and random hexamers. TCRdb ran MiXCR on the immunoSEQ multiplex PCR reads and lists one entry per CDR3 protein. The sample shows about 290,000 distinct CDR3 sequences, about 89% of them seen only once. The V segment lost 6 bases and the J segment 4 bases; nucleotides outside the gene matches: 9. This CDR3 has 15 amino acids. Germline V gene lookup returns CDR1 MNHEY and CDR2 SMNVEV (reference sequence). V usage is TRBV27 and J usage is TRBJ2-3; TRBD2 matches 8 bases. Sequenced sample: CD8+ T cells from PBMCs. The origin of this receptor is a human donor with multiple sclerosis. CDR3 protein: CASSTGTSRADTQYF. For the CDR3, the DNA is TGTGCCAGCAGCACCGGGACTAGTCGGGCAGATACGCAGTATTTT.